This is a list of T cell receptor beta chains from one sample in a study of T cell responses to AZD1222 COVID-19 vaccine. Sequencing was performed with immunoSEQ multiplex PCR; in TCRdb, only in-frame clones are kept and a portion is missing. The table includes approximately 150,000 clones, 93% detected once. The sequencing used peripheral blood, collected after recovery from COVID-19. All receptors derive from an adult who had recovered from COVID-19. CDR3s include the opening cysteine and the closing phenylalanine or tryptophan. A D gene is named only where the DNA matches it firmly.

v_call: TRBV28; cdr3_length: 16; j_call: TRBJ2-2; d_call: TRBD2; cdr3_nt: TGTGCCAGCAGTACCCCGGGGAGGGGAACGGCCGGGGAGCTGTTTTTT; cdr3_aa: CASSTPGRGTAGELFF
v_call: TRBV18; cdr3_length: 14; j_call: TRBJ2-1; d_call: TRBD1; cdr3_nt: TGTGCCAGCCCAGGGACAGGGGTTAAGGATGAGCAGTTCTTC; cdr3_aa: CASPGTGVKDEQFF
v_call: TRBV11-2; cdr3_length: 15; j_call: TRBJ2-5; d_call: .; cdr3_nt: TGTGCCAGCAGCTTAGGCGACGAAATCGTACGGACCCAGTACTTC; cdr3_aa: CASSLGDEIVRTQYF
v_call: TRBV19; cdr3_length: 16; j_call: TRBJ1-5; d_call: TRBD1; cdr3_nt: TGTGCCAGTAGTCTACGGACAGGGGATAGCAATCAGCCCCAGCATTTT; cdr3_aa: CASSLRTGDSNQPQHF
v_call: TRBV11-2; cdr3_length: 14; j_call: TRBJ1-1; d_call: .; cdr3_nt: TGTGCCAGCAGCTTTCGACAGCCCAACACTGAAGCTTTCTTT; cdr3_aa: CASSFRQPNTEAFF
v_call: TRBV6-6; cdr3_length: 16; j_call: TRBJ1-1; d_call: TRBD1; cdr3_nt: TGTGCCAGCAGCGGTTGGGACAGGGGAACGGGCACTGAAGCTTTCTTT; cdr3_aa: CASSGWDRGTGTEAFF
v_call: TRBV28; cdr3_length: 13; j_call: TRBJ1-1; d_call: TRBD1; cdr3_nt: TGTGCCAGCACAGGGGGCCTGAACACTGAAGCTTTCTTT; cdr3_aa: CASTGGLNTEAFF
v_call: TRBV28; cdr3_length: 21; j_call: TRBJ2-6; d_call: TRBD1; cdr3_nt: TGTGCCAGCAGTTTAGGGTATTGGGGACAGGGGCCTCTCTCTGGGGCCAACGTCCTGACTTTC; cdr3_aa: CASSLGYWGQGPLSGANVLTF
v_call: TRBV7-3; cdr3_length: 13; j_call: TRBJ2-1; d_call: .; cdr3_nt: TGTGCCAGCAGCCCCTACCTAACAAATGAGCAGTTCTTC; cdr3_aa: CASSPYLTNEQFF
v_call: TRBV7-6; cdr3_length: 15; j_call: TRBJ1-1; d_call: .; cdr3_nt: TGTGCCAGCAGCTTAAGGGCCAGTACGAACACTGAAGCTTTCTTT; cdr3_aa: CASSLRASTNTEAFF
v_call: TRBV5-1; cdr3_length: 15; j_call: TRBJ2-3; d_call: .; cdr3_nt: TGCGCCAGCAGCTTGGTCGCGGAAACCACAGATACGCAGTATTTT; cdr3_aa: CASSLVAETTDTQYF
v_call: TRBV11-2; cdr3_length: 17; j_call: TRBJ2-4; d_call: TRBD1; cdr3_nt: TGTGCCAGCAGCCCCGGGACAGGGGGATCGGCCAAAAACATTCAGTACTTC; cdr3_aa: CASSPGTGGSAKNIQYF
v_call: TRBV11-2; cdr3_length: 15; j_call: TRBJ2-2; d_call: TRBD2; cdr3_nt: TGTGCCAGCAGCTCACTAGCGGGGGGCACCGGGGAGCTGTTTTTT; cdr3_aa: CASSSLAGGTGELFF
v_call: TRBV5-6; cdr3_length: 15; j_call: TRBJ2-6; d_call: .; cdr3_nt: TGTGCCAGCAGCTTCGGAGGGACTGGGGCCAACGTCCTGACTTTC; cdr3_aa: CASSFGGTGANVLTF
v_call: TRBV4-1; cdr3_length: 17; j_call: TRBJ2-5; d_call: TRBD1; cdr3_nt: TGCGCCAGCAGCCAAATGACCGGGACAGGGGGCCAAGAGACCCAGTACTTC; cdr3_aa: CASSQMTGTGGQETQYF